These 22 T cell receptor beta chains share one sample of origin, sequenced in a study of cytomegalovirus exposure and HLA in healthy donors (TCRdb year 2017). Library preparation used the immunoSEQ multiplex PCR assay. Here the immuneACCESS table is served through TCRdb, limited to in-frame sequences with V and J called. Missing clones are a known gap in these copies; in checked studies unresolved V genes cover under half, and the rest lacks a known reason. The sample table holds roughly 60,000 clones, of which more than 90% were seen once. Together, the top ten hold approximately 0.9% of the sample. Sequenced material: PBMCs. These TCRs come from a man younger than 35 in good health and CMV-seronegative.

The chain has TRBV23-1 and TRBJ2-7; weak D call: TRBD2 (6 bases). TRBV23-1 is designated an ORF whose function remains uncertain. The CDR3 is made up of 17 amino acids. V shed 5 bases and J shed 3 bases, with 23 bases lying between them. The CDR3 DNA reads TGCGCCAGCAGTAATACCACGGCGACAGCGGGTGGCTACGAGCAGTACTTC. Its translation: CASSNTTATAGGYEQYF.

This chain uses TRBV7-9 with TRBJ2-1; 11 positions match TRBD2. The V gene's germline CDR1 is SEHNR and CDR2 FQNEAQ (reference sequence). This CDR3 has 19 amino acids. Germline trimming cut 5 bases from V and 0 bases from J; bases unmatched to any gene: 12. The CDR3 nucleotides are TGTGCCAGCAGCCCCGGGACTAGCGGATACTCAGACTCCTACAATGAGCAGTTCTTC. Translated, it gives CASSPGTSGYSDSYNEQFF.

In DNA, the CDR3 is TGCGCCAGCAGCCTCGAACAGGGGTACGAGCAGTACTTC. Encoded protein: CASSLEQGYEQYF. The chain employs TRBV4-1 and TRBJ2-7, with 7 bases identical to TRBD1. This CDR3 spans 13 amino acids. The germline CDR1 and CDR2 sequences are MGHRA and YSYEKL. J gave up 4 bases and V 4 bases, and 4 bases lay outside the gene matches.

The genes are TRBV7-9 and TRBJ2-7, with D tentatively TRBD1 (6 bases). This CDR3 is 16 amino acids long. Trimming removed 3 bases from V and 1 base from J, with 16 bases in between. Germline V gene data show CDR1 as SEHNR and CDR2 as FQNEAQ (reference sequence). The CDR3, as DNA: TGTGCCAGCAGCTTCTCATACAGGGAACTTTCCTACGAGCAGTACTTC. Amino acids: CASSFSYRELSYEQYF.

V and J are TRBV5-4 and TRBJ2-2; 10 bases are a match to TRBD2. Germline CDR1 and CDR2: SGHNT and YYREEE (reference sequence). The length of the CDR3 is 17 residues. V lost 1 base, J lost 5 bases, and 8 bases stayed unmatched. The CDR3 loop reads CASSLRLAGDGTGELFF. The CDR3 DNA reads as TGTGCCAGCAGCTTGCGGCTAGCGGGAGATGGGACCGGGGAGCTGTTTTTT.

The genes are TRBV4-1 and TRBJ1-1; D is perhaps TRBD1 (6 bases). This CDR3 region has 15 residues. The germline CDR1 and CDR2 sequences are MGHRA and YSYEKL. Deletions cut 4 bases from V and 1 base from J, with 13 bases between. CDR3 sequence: CASSRTGTRNTEAFF. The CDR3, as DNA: TGCGCCAGCAGCCGAACCGGGACACGGAACACTGAAGCTTTCTTT.

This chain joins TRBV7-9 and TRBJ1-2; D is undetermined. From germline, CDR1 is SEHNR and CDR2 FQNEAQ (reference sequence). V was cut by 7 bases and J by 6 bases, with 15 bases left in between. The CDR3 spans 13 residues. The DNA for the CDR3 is TGTGCCAGCATAATCCGGGGATCGGATGGCTACACCTTC. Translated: CASIIRGSDGYTF.

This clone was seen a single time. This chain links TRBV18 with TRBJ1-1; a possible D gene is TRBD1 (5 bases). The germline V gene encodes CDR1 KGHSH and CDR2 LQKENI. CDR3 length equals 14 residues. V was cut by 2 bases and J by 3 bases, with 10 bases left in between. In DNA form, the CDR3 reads TGTGCCAGCTCACCAGCCAGGGAATACACTGAAGCTTTCTTT. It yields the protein CASSPAREYTEAFF. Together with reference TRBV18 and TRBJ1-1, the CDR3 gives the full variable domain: NAGVMQNPRHLVRRRGQEARLRCSPMKGHSHVYWYRQLPEEGLKFMVYLQKENIIDESGMPKERFSAEFPKEGPSILRIQQVVRGDSAAYFCASSPAREYTEAFFGQGTRLTVV.

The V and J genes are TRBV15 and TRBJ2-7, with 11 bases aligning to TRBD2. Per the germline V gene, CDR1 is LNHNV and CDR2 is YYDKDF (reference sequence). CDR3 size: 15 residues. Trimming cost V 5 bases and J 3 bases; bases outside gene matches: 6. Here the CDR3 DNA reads TGTGCCACCAGCCGGACGACTAGCGGGATCTACGAGCAGTACTTC. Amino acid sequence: CATSRTTSGIYEQYF.

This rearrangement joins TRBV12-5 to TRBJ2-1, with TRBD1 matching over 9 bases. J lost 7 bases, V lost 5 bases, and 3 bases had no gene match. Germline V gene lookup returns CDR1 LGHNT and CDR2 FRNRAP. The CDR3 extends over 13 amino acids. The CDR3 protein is CASGTGQGNEQFF. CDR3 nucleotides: TGTGCTAGTGGTACAGGACAGGGGAATGAGCAGTTCTTC.

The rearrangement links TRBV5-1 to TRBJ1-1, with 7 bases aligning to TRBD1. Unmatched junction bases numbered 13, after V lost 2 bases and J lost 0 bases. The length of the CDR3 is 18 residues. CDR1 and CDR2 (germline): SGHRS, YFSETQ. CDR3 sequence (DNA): TGCGCCAGCAGCTTAAACTATGACAGGGTAGGAGTGAACACTGAAGCTTTCTTT. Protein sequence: CASSLNYDRVGVNTEAFF.

The CDR3 reads CASKETVLGNEKLFF. CDR3 coding DNA: TGTGCCAGTAAGGAGACAGTTCTTGGAAATGAAAAACTGTTTTTT. This chain joins TRBV19 and TRBJ1-4; possibly TRBD1 for D (5 bases). V was pared by 7 bases and J by 5 bases, with 17 bases between. Germline CDR1 and CDR2: LNHDA and SQIVND (reference sequence). The CDR3 sequence is 15 residues long.

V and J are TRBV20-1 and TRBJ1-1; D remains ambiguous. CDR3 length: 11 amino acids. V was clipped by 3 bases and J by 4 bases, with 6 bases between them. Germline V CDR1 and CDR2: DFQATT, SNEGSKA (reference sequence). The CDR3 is CSARRSTEAFF. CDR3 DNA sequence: TGCAGTGCTAGGCGAAGCACTGAAGCTTTCTTT.

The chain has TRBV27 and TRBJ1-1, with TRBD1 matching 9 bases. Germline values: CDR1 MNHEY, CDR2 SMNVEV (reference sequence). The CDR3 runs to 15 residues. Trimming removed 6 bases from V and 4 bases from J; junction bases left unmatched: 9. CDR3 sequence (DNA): TGTGCCAGCAGCCTAGACAGGGGGATGGCCACTGAAGCTTTCTTT. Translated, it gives CASSLDRGMATEAFF.

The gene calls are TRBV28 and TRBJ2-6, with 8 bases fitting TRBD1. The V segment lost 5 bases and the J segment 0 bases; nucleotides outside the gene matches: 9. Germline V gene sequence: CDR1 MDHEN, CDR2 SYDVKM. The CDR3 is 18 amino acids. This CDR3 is CASSPRDRFYSGANVLTF. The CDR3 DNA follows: TGTGCCAGCAGTCCGCGGGACAGGTTCTACTCTGGGGCCAACGTCCTGACTTTC.

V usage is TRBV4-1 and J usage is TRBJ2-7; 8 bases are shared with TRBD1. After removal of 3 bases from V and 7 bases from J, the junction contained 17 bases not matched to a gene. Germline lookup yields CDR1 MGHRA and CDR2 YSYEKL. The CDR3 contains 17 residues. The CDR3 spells CASSQQTTPGQAGEQYF. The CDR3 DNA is TGCGCCAGCAGCCAGCAAACGACGCCGGGACAGGCTGGTGAGCAGTACTTC.

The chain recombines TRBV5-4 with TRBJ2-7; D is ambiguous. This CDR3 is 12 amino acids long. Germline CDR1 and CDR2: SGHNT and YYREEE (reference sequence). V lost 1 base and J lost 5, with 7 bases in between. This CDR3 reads CASSLFGNEQYF. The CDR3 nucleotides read TGTGCCAGCAGCTTGTTTGGCAACGAGCAGTACTTC.

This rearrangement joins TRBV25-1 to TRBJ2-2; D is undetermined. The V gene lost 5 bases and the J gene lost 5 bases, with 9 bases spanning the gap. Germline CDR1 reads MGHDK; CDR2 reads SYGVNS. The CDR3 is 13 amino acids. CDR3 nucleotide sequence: TGTGCCAGCAGTTCGCAGGTTACCGGGGAGCTGTTTTTT. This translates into CASSSQVTGELFF.

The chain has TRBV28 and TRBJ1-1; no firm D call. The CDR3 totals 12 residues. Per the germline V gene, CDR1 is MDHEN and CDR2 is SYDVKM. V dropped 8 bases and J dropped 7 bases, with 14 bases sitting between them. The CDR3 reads CASLDSWYEAFF. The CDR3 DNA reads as TGTGCCAGCCTAGATTCTTGGTATGAAGCTTTCTTT.

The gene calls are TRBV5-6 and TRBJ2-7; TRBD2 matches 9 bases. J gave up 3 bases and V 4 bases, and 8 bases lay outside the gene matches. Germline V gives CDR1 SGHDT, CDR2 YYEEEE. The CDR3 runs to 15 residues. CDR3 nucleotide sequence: TGTGCCAGCAGCCAGGGAACTAGCGGGTTCTACGAGCAGTACTTC. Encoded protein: CASSQGTSGFYEQYF. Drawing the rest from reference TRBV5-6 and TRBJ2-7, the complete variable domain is DAGVTQSPTHLIKTRGQQVTLRCSPKSGHDTVSWYQQALGQGPQFIFQYYEEEERQRGNFPDRFSGHQFPNYSSELNVNALLLGDSALYLCASSQGTSGFYEQYFGPGTRLTVT.

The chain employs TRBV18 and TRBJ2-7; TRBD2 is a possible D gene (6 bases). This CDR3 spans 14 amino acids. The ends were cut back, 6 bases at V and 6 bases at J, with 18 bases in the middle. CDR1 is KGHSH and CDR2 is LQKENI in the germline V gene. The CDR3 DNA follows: TGTGCCAGCTCCACGCAGGGACTCATCCCCGAGCAGTACTTC. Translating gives CASSTQGLIPEQYF. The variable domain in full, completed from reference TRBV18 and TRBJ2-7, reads NAGVMQNPRHLVRRRGQEARLRCSPMKGHSHVYWYRQLPEEGLKFMVYLQKENIIDESGMPKERFSAEFPKEGPSILRIQQVVRGDSAAYFCASSTQGLIPEQYFGPGTRLTVT.

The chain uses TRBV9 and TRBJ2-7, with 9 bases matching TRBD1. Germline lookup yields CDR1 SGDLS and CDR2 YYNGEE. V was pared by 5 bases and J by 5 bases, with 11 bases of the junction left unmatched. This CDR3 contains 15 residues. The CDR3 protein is CASSRAGTGYDEQYF. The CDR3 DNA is TGTGCCAGCAGTCGGGCCGGGACAGGGTACGACGAGCAGTACTTC.